The clone carrying this T cell receptor (beta chain) was detected only once. Its target is unknown. This CDR3 region has 16 residues. The V end was cut by 6 bases, the J end by 5 bases, with 23 bases between. Looked up from germline, CDR1 is SQVTM and CDR2 is ANQGSEA. The record originates from a study of tumor and adjacent non-tumor tissue in lung cancer. Whole-study results and caveats: Normal lung showed higher cumulative top 100 clone frequency than tumor.

TCRbeta libraries were built with three rounds of nested PCR, modified from ARM-PCR. TCRdb independently ran MiXCR on the multiplex PCR reads; one entry per CDR3 protein. The table shows 81,000 or so distinct CDR3 sequences, with approximately 80% occurring only once. The template was RNA from unsorted bulk tissue. More than 3 cm separated this lung sample from the edge of the tumor. The specimen was distant non-tumor lung tissue. The clonotype comes from a man aged 55 to 70 with non-small cell lung cancer. The chain employs TRBV29-1 and TRBJ2-1; the D gene could be TRBD1 or TRBD2 (5 bases each). In nucleotides, the CDR3 is TGCAGCGTCGGGGCGCAGGCACGCGGGTCCCACAATGAGCAGTTCTTC. Encoded protein: CSVGAQARGSHNEQFF.